Presented here are 26 T cell receptor beta chains from one specimen sequenced in a study of T cell responses to AZD1222 COVID-19 vaccine. Measured with immunoSEQ multiplex PCR; TCRdb has only the in-frame clones, and not every one. The data show around 130,000 clones, roughly nine tenths seen once. The sample in question was peripheral blood, obtained on day 0 of AZD1222 vaccination. The receptors originated from an adult in good health.

V gene TRBV23-1 combines with J gene TRBJ2-3; 8 bases map to TRBD2. TRBV23-1 is flagged as an ORF with uncertain function. V was pared by 4 bases and J by 0 bases, with 0 bases of the junction left unmatched. This CDR3 comprises 14 residues. CDR3 amino acids: CASSPSGSTDTQYF. The CDR3 region has the DNA TGCGCCAGCAGTCCTAGCGGGAGCACAGATACGCAGTATTTT.

The genes are TRBV11-2 and TRBJ2-5; the match to TRBD1 covers 7 bases. The length of the CDR3 is 13 residues. J gave up 5 bases and V 5 bases, and 5 bases lay outside the gene matches. Germline CDR1 is SGHAT and CDR2 is FQNNGV. The CDR3 sequence is CASSSGTAETQYF. DNA of the CDR3: TGTGCCAGCAGCAGTGGGACAGCGGAGACCCAGTACTTC. The complete variable domain, with remaining parts taken from reference TRBV11-2 and TRBJ2-5, reads EAGVAQSPRYKIIEKRQSVAFWCNPISGHATLYWYQQILGQGPKLLIQFQNNGVVDDSQLPKDRFSAERLKGVDSTLKIQPAKLEDSAVYLCASSSGTAETQYFGPGTRLLVL.

The CDR3 bases are TGTGCCTGGAGGTTGGACAGGAACCCTGGAAACACCATATATTTT. Translating gives CAWRLDRNPGNTIYF. The chain carries TRBV30 and TRBJ1-3; TRBD1 aligns across 7 bases. V shed 3 bases and J 2 bases; nucleotides not matched to a gene: 7. This CDR3 region has 15 residues. CDR1 and CDR2 from the germline V gene are GTSNPN and SVGIG (reference sequence).

This chain uses TRBV5-1 with TRBJ1-2; D not resolved. Deletions cut 2 bases from V and 2 bases from J, with 7 bases between. Germline V gene lookup returns CDR1 SGHRS and CDR2 YFSETQ. There are 13 residues in the CDR3. The CDR3 DNA follows: TGCGCCAGCAGCTTTGGCGGAAACTATGGCTACACCTTC. It translates to CASSFGGNYGYTF.

CDR3 nucleotide sequence: TGTGCCAGCAGGCAGACAGGGGATAATTCACCCCTCCACTTT. It codes for CASRQTGDNSPLHF. The V gene is TRBV7-9, the J gene TRBJ1-6; the match to TRBD1 covers 8 bases. CDR1 SEHNR and CDR2 FQNEAQ come from the germline V gene (reference sequence). The CDR3 has 14 amino acids. After removal of 6 bases from V and 5 bases from J, the junction contained 3 bases not matched to a gene. The full variable domain, rest sourced from reference TRBV7-9 and TRBJ1-6, is DTGVSQNPRHKITKRGQNVTFRCDPISEHNRLYWYRQTLGQGPEFLTYFQNEAQLEKSRLLSDRFSAERPKGSFSTLEIQRTEQGDSAMYLCASRQTGDNSPLHFGNGTRLTVT.

The J gene is TRBJ1-5, the V gene TRBV6-6; maybe TRBD1 (6 bases). Germline V gives CDR1 MNHNY, CDR2 SVGAGI (reference sequence). This CDR3 is built from 16 residues. Trimming removed 6 bases from V and 0 bases from J, with 15 bases in between. The CDR3 DNA reads TGTGCCAGCAGCCCCCGGGCAGGGGATAGCAATCAGCCCCAGCATTTT. Amino acid sequence: CASSPRAGDSNQPQHF.

The chain links TRBV28 to TRBJ1-3; 10 nucleotides agree with TRBD1. V gave up 5 bases and J gave up 0 bases; unmatched junction bases: 19. The CDR3 covers 21 residues. Germline CDR1 is MDHEN and CDR2 is SYDVKM. The CDR3 DNA follows: TGTGCCAGCAGTACCGTCGGAAGGGGGACAGGGGCCCTGAGCTCTGGAAACACCATATATTTT. It is translated as CASSTVGRGTGALSSGNTIYF. The full variable domain, rest sourced from reference TRBV28 and TRBJ1-3, is DVKVTQSSRYLVKRTGEKVFLECVQDMDHENMFWYRQDPGLGLRLIYFSYDVKMKEKGDIPEGYSVSREKKERFSLILESASTNQTSMYLCASSTVGRGTGALSSGNTIYFGEGSWLTVV.

The chain couples TRBV15 to TRBJ2-5, with D unclear. Trimming shortened V by 0 bases and J by 4 bases, and 6 bases separated the two germline ends. CDR1 is LNHNV and CDR2 is YYDKDF in the germline V gene (reference sequence). CDR3 size: 13 residues. This CDR3 reads CATSRESSETQYF. CDR3 in DNA: TGTGCCACCAGCAGAGAGTCATCAGAGACCCAGTACTTC.

V gene TRBV7-6 combines with J gene TRBJ2-3, with D unresolved. The CDR3 sequence is 15 residues long. Per the germline V gene, CDR1 is SGHVS and CDR2 is FNYEAQ. Trimming left V 1 base short and J 3 bases short, with 11 bases between. The DNA for the CDR3 is TGTGCCAGCAGCTTAGGGGTAGATGGGACAGATACGCAGTATTTT. Translating it yields CASSLGVDGTDTQYF.

The genes are TRBV19 and TRBJ2-4; 10 positions match TRBD1. This CDR3 contains 16 residues. Germline-derived CDR1 and CDR2 are LNHDA and SQIVND (reference sequence). V shed 1 base, J shed 9 bases, and the junction held 9 bases outside the gene matches. CDR3 nucleotide sequence: TGTGCCAGTAGTATAGGGGGGACCGGGACAGGGGTCATTCAGTACTTC. As protein: CASSIGGTGTGVIQYF.

This chain uses TRBV6-6 with TRBJ1-2; 9 bases are a match to TRBD1. Germline lookup yields CDR1 MNHNY and CDR2 SVGAGI (reference sequence). Trimming at V came to 5 bases and at J to 7 bases, leaving 5 bases not matched to a gene. This CDR3 is 13 amino acids long. As DNA, the CDR3 is TGTGCCAGCAGTGAGACAGGGGGAATTGGCTACACCTTC. It is translated as CASSETGGIGYTF.

The chain couples TRBV7-3 to TRBJ1-1, with no clear D. Germline V gene data show CDR1 as SGHTA and CDR2 as FQGTGA. CDR3 size: 15 residues. V was clipped by 5 bases and J by 5 bases, with 18 bases between them. Here the CDR3 reads CASSIGEGSGTEAFF. The DNA of the CDR3 is TGTGCCAGCAGCATAGGCGAGGGCAGCGGAACTGAAGCTTTCTTT.

The rearrangement joins TRBV27 to TRBJ2-7; D not certain. The CDR3 length is 13 residues. Germline values: CDR1 MNHEY, CDR2 SMNVEV (reference sequence). V lost 4 bases to trimming and J lost 7 bases, with 14 bases between them. The CDR3: CASSYLSTGEQYF. In DNA form, the CDR3 reads TGTGCCAGCAGTTACCTATCGACTGGGGAGCAGTACTTC.

V usage is TRBV20-1 and J usage is TRBJ2-7; D gene unclear. The CDR3 is 12 residues long. Germline V lookup: CDR1 DFQATT, CDR2 SNEGSKA (reference sequence). V lost 3 bases and J lost 3, with 9 bases in between. Here the CDR3 reads CSASLRNYEQYF. CDR3 coding DNA: TGCAGTGCTAGTCTGCGCAACTACGAGCAGTACTTC.

The chain couples TRBV2 to TRBJ2-2; TRBD1 is a possible D gene (6 bases). Germline CDR1 and CDR2: SNHLY and FYNNEI. This CDR3 is 15 amino acids long. V lost 4 bases, J lost 0 bases, and 9 bases lay in between. The chain's CDR3 is CASSGDISNTGELFF. CDR3 bases: TGTGCCAGCAGTGGGGACATTTCGAACACCGGGGAGCTGTTTTTT.

The rearrangement uses TRBV28 and TRBJ1-5; D remains ambiguous. Germline CDR1 reads MDHEN; CDR2 reads SYDVKM. There are 13 residues in the CDR3. CDR3 in amino acids: CAWSRAGSQPQHF. The CDR3 region has the DNA TGTGCTTGGAGTCGGGCGGGGAGTCAGCCCCAGCATTTT.

This chain links TRBV7-9 with TRBJ1-3; D is perhaps TRBD1 (6 bases). The CDR3 runs to 19 residues. CDR1 and CDR2 from the germline V gene are SEHNR and FQNEAQ (reference sequence). With 1 base removed from V and 0 bases from J, the gap between germline ends came to 19 bases. The CDR3 DNA follows: TGTGCCAGCAGCTTAGTTTTCGGTGGGGGCCGGAGCTCTGGAAACACCATATATTTT. It specifies CASSLVFGGGRSSGNTIYF.

The genes are TRBV11-1 and TRBJ2-7; D could derive from TRBD1 or TRBD2 (5 bases each). In germline, CDR1 is SGHAT, CDR2 FQDESV (reference sequence). V was cut by 1 base and J by 4 bases, with 14 bases left in between. This CDR3 spans 15 amino acids. In nucleotides, the CDR3 is TGTGCCAGCAGCTTAGTCGTGGGGGTGAGGTACGAGCAGTACTTC. It yields the protein CASSLVVGVRYEQYF.

This chain joins TRBV30 and TRBJ2-7; the D gene is possibly TRBD1 (6 bases). The V end was cut by 2 bases, the J end by 13 bases, with 18 bases between. The germline CDR1 and CDR2 sequences are GTSNPN and SVGIG (reference sequence). This CDR3 region has 12 residues. This chain's CDR3 is CAWSLKTGAQYF. CDR3 in DNA: TGTGCCTGGAGTCTAAAGACAGGCGCGCAATACTTC.

The chain combines TRBV19 with TRBJ1-2; TRBD1 agrees at 9 bases. Germline-derived CDR1 and CDR2 are LNHDA and SQIVND (reference sequence). V shed 9 bases, J shed 5 bases, and the junction held 4 bases outside the gene matches. The CDR3 is 12 residues long. This CDR3 reads CASFGTGYGYTF. The CDR3 DNA follows: TGTGCCAGCTTTGGGACAGGGTATGGCTACACCTTC.

This clone was seen a single time. CDR3 sequence (DNA): TGTGCCAGCAGCCCCCGTAGAGATACGCAGTATTTT. This encodes CASSPRRDTQYF. The V gene is TRBV28, the J gene TRBJ2-3; D unclear. In germline, CDR1 is MDHEN, CDR2 SYDVKM. Trimming removed 6 bases from V and 5 bases from J, with 9 bases in between. This CDR3 has 12 residues.

The J gene is TRBJ1-2, the V gene TRBV19; tentatively, D is TRBD1 (5 bases). The CDR3 covers 14 residues. Germline V gene sequence: CDR1 LNHDA, CDR2 SQIVND (reference sequence). Trimming stripped 4 bases from V and 4 bases from J, with 13 bases between. The DNA of the CDR3 is TGTGCCAGTAGTAGTTTGGGGGGTGGCTATGGCTACACCTTC. It yields the protein CASSSLGGGYGYTF.

The chain recombines TRBV5-1 with TRBJ2-5; D possibly corresponds to TRBD2 (5 bases). Germline CDR1 is SGHRS and CDR2 is YFSETQ. There are 16 residues in the CDR3. V lost 0 bases and J 1 base, leaving 13 bases between the germline ends. In DNA, the CDR3 is TGCGCCAGCAGCTTGGTTAGCAGTGGAGGCCAAGAGACCCAGTACTTC. Protein sequence: CASSLVSSGGQETQYF.

The gene calls are TRBV13 and TRBJ1-6; 7 nucleotides align to TRBD1. Germline V gene lookup returns CDR1 PRHDT and CDR2 FYEKMQ (reference sequence). J was trimmed by 7 bases and V by 4 bases; bases with no gene match: 4. The CDR3 totals 14 residues. CDR3 bases: TGTGCCAGCAGCTCGACAGGGTTCAATTCACCCCTCCACTTT. It is translated as CASSSTGFNSPLHF. The full variable domain, rest sourced from reference TRBV13 and TRBJ1-6, is AAGVIQSPRHLIKEKRETATLKCYPIPRHDTVYWYQQGPGQDPQFLISFYEKMQSDKGSIPDRFSAQQFSDYHSELNMSSLELGDSALYFCASSSTGFNSPLHFGNGTRLTVT.

This chain uses TRBV3-1 (or the pseudogene TRBV3-2) with TRBJ2-2; D perhaps matches TRBD1 (6 bases). Germline CDR1 LGHDT, CDR2 YNNKEL (reference sequence). The V and J ends lost 1 base and 6 bases respectively, with 21 bases between them. This CDR3 contains 18 residues. CDR3 residues: CASSQGWRAGVKSGELFF. CDR3 nucleotide sequence: TGTGCCAGCAGCCAAGGGTGGCGGGCAGGGGTGAAGTCCGGGGAGCTGTTTTTT.

V is TRBV12-3 or TRBV12-4 and J is TRBJ1-5; the D is unclear. There are 13 residues in the CDR3. Between the trimmed V and J ends, which lost 2 bases and 7 bases, there was a span of 9 bases. CDR3 loop: CASSLHAGQPQHF. The CDR3, as DNA: TGTGCCAGCAGTTTACACGCGGGACAGCCCCAGCATTTT.